Reported below is one T cell receptor (beta chain). The antigen remains undetermined. This record belongs to a study of beta chain features in type 1 diabetes. Study background: Patient and healthy donor groups were alike in age, gender and cell yields.

Notes on the study in general: Among patients with Type 1 diabetes, TCRB CDR3s were moderately but significantly shorter in every one of the four CD4+ subsets.

The sequenced template was cDNA made from the entire isolated RNA. Assay used: immunoSEQ multiplex PCR; TCRdb lists only in-frame clones, some missing. The data hold roughly 26,000 clones, with roughly 45% observed a single time. Purity (above 95%) was reached by all sorted populations. This receptor was taken from a man younger than 40 with type 1 diabetes. Sample: stem cell memory CD4+ T cells from blood.

The CDR3 sequence: CASGAGQGAGDEQFF. The CDR3 nucleotides are TGTGCTAGTGGCGCTGGACAGGGGGCCGGAGATGAGCAGTTCTTC. V gene TRBV12-5 combines with J gene TRBJ2-1; 11 nucleotides agree with TRBD1. Germline trimming cut 6 bases from V and 8 bases from J; bases unmatched to any gene: 9. The CDR3 is 15 amino acids. The V gene's germline CDR1 is LGHNT and CDR2 FRNRAP.